Sequencing of this T cell receptor beta chain was carried out in a study of T cell responses to AZD1222 COVID-19 vaccine. Comments on this clone: The target antigen is unknown.

CDR3 length: 15 amino acids. V trimming: 3 bases; J trimming: 8 bases; junction bases outside the gene matches: 9. Germline V lookup: CDR1 KGHDR, CDR2 SFDVKD. The study, taken as a whole, reports: Vaccine-related CD4 TCRs covered spike, predominating at 160-218 and 743-854.

TCRdb's copy holds only in-frame clones and misses some; the assay was immunoSEQ multiplex PCR. The sample has about 120,000 clones, around 85% seen once. The specimen was peripheral blood, collected on day 0 of AZD1222 vaccination. J is TRBJ1-2 and V is TRBV24-1; 9 bases map to TRBD1. The TCR sequence derives from an adult in good health. The CDR3 region is CATSDPGQGGLGYTF. The CDR3 DNA reads as TGTGCCACCAGTGATCCGGGACAGGGTGGACTAGGCTACACCTTC.